Following are 30 T cell receptor beta chains from one sample sequenced in a study of control samples from healthy donors and cancer patients. Profiling relied on immunoSEQ multiplex PCR, and the TCRdb table lists in-frame clones only, not all of them. This table holds roughly 150,000 clones, approximately 86% found once. Input material: blood. These receptor sequences come from a man aged 18 to 29 in good health.

The chain links TRBV5-6 to TRBJ2-5; no definite D call. The CDR3 is made up of 11 amino acids. The V end lost 2 bases, the J end lost 7 bases, and 6 bases lay between the germline ends. CDR1 and CDR2 (germline): SGHDT, YYEEEE. CDR3 sequence (DNA): TGTGCCAGCAGCTTCAGACGGACCCAGTACTTC. It is translated as CASSFRRTQYF.

The genes are TRBV15 and TRBJ2-5; no firm D call. The CDR3 consists of 13 residues. With 0 bases removed from V and 5 bases from J, the gap between germline ends came to 7 bases. Per germline, CDR1 LNHNV and CDR2 YYDKDF (reference sequence). CDR3 amino acids: CATSRDPRETQYF. CDR3 nucleotide sequence: TGTGCCACCAGCAGAGATCCCCGGGAGACCCAGTACTTC.

The chain couples TRBV20-1 to TRBJ2-3; perhaps TRBD2 as D (6 bases). This CDR3 is built from 15 residues. CDR1 and CDR2 from the germline V gene are DFQATT and SNEGSKA (reference sequence). V gave up 3 bases and J gave up 2 bases, with 15 bases separating them. The CDR3 here is CSASRLRGYTDTQYF. The CDR3 DNA sequence: TGCAGTGCTAGTAGACTGCGGGGTTACACAGATACGCAGTATTTT.

The J gene is TRBJ2-3, the V gene TRBV6-2 or TRBV6-3; maybe TRBD2 (6 bases). The germline V gene encodes CDR1 MNHEY and CDR2 SVGEGT. The germline V and J ends were trimmed by 0 bases and 6 bases, with 10 bases remaining between them. CDR3 length: 14 residues. The CDR3 nucleotides are TGTGCCAGCAGTTACTCGGCGGGGATGGATACGCAGTATTTT. Its protein is CASSYSAGMDTQYF.

This rearrangement joins TRBV6-1 to TRBJ2-3; unclear D gene. Germline V gene lookup returns CDR1 MNHNS and CDR2 SASEGT. The length of the CDR3 is 14 residues. The V gene lost 5 bases and the J gene lost 0 bases, with 9 bases spanning the gap. CDR3 protein: CASSLLSSTDTQYF. In nucleotides, the CDR3 is TGTGCCAGCAGTCTGTTATCTAGCACAGATACGCAGTATTTT.

This rearrangement joins TRBV9 to TRBJ1-3, with D uncertain. The V gene's germline CDR1 is SGDLS and CDR2 YYNGEE. The V end was cut by 0 bases, the J end by 1 base, with 8 bases between. The CDR3 consists of 15 residues. CDR3 sequence reads: CASSVATGSGNTIYF. In DNA form, the CDR3 reads TGTGCCAGCAGCGTAGCTACCGGTTCTGGAAACACCATATATTTT.

The chain uses TRBV7-3 and TRBJ2-5; 9 positions agree with TRBD1. The CDR3 runs to 14 residues. Losses at the gene ends were 2 bases for V and 4 bases for J; bases not matched to a gene: 2. Germline V lookup: CDR1 SGHTA, CDR2 FQGTGA. The CDR3 loop reads CASSLDRGVETQYF. The CDR3, as DNA: TGTGCCAGCAGCTTAGACAGGGGGGTAGAGACCCAGTACTTC.

V gene TRBV5-1 combines with J gene TRBJ1-1, with 9 bases aligning to TRBD1. Trimming cost V 0 bases and J 10 bases; bases outside gene matches: 4. Germline V gene data show CDR1 as SGHRS and CDR2 as YFSETQ. This CDR3 contains 13 residues. CDR3 DNA: TGCGCCAGCAGCTTGGGACAGGGGGATCCAGCTTTCTTT. Encoded protein: CASSLGQGDPAFF.

The chain recombines TRBV10-3 with TRBJ1-3; D is possibly TRBD1 (5 bases). Germline V lookup: CDR1 ENHRY, CDR2 SYGVKD. V gave up 5 bases and J gave up 0 bases, with 8 bases separating them. CDR3 length: 14 amino acids. The CDR3 protein is CAISSTGSGNTIYF. CDR3 in DNA: TGTGCCATCAGTTCAACAGGCTCTGGAAACACCATATATTTT.

The rearrangement joins TRBV19 to TRBJ2-2; D tentatively reads TRBD1 or TRBD2 (5 bases each). The V gene's germline CDR1 is LNHDA and CDR2 SQIVND (reference sequence). V dropped 5 bases and J dropped 8 bases, with 15 bases sitting between them. The CDR3 is 14 amino acids. As DNA, the CDR3 is TGTGCCAGTAGTGAGGGACCTCGCCGTGGGGAGCTGTTTTTT. Translated, it gives CASSEGPRRGELFF.

This clone is a singleton in its sample. The chain joins TRBV3-1 (or the pseudogene TRBV3-2) to TRBJ2-3, with 10 bases fitting TRBD1. Germline CDR1 LGHDT, CDR2 YNNKEL (reference sequence). The CDR3 is 17 residues long. V was clipped by 4 bases and J by 4 bases; unmatched bases: 11. The CDR3 coding sequence is TGTGCCAGCAGCCTGTCAATTTGGACAGGGGGGGCAGATACGCAGTATTTT. Translated: CASSLSIWTGGADTQYF.

The chain employs TRBV25-1 and TRBJ2-3, with D possibly matching TRBD2 (7 bases). V lost 5 bases and J lost 0, with 15 bases in between. Germline assignment: CDR1 MGHDK and CDR2 SYGVNS. CDR3 length: 16 residues. CDR3 bases: TGTGCCAGCAGTCGATCTAGGGGGGGAAGCACAGATACGCAGTATTTT. Translated, it gives CASSRSRGGSTDTQYF.

This chain links TRBV19 with TRBJ1-1; 9 nucleotides align to TRBD1. CDR1 and CDR2 from the germline V gene are LNHDA and SQIVND (reference sequence). V shed 5 bases, J shed 8 bases, and the junction held 9 bases outside the gene matches. The CDR3 contains 14 residues. CDR3 sequence: CASSPTGGTQEAFF. CDR3 nucleotides: TGTGCCAGTAGTCCCACAGGGGGCACACAAGAAGCTTTCTTT.

J is TRBJ2-1 and V is TRBV3-1 (or the pseudogene TRBV3-2), with 9 bases identical to TRBD2. This CDR3 is built from 16 residues. In germline, CDR1 is LGHDT, CDR2 YNNKEL (reference sequence). With V trimmed by 1 base and J by 3 bases, 4 bases remained unmatched. The CDR3 sequence is CASSQVGTSRYNEQFF. Here the CDR3 DNA reads TGTGCCAGCAGCCAAGTAGGGACTAGCCGCTACAATGAGCAGTTCTTC.

The gene calls are TRBV5-6 and TRBJ1-1; D remains unclear. Germline V CDR1 and CDR2: SGHDT, YYEEEE. Trimming pared 0 bases from V and 3 bases from J, leaving 6 bases between. CDR3 length: 13 residues. CDR3 bases: TGTGCCAGCAGCTTGGGGACCCACACTGAAGCTTTCTTT. This codes for CASSLGTHTEAFF.

This clone was observed once. CDR3 sequence reads: CATGQAEAYTGELFF. Written as DNA, the CDR3 is TGTGCCACGGGGCAAGCGGAGGCATACACCGGGGAGCTGTTTTTT. The chain has TRBV15 and TRBJ2-2, with D perhaps matching TRBD1 or TRBD2 (5 bases each). Germline CDR1 LNHNV, CDR2 YYDKDF (reference sequence). The CDR3 has 15 amino acids. The V gene lost 9 bases and the J gene lost 3 bases, with 17 bases spanning the gap.

The chain combines TRBV7-6 with TRBJ2-7; tentatively, D is TRBD1 or TRBD2 (5 bases each). This CDR3 region has 14 residues. V lost 1 base, J lost 3 bases, and 10 bases lay in between. The germline CDR1 and CDR2 sequences are SGHVS and FNYEAQ. In DNA form, the CDR3 reads TGTGCCAGCAGCTTAGGAGAGGGGCTCTACGAGCAGTACTTC. Protein product: CASSLGEGLYEQYF.

The chain is built from TRBV7-2 and TRBJ1-2, with D unresolved. CDR1 and CDR2 (germline): SGHTA, FQGNSA. This CDR3 is 14 amino acids long. The V end lost 1 base, the J end lost 4 bases, and 10 bases lay between the germline ends. For the CDR3, the DNA is TGTGCCAGCAGCTTAGATGGAAAAGTCTATGGCTACACCTTC. Amino acids: CASSLDGKVYGYTF.

The gene calls are TRBV10-3 and TRBJ1-1, with D hard to call. This CDR3 region has 12 residues. Trimming took 2 bases from V and 6 from J, leaving 7 bases between them. The germline gives CDR1 ENHRY, CDR2 SYGVKD. The CDR3 coding sequence is TGTGCCATCAGTGAGAGTCTGGCTGAAGCTTTCTTT. Protein sequence: CAISESLAEAFF.

The chain links TRBV30 to TRBJ1-4; no definite D call. The CDR3 is 14 amino acids. V was trimmed by 2 bases and J by 4 bases, leaving 11 bases between them. Looked up from germline, CDR1 is GTSNPN and CDR2 is SVGIG (reference sequence). CDR3 sequence (DNA): TGTGCCTGGAGTACGAACTATGGTAATGAAAAACTGTTTTTT. This translates into CAWSTNYGNEKLFF.

The chain is built from TRBV29-1 and TRBJ1-2; 9 bases fit TRBD1. V lost 4 bases to trimming and J lost 6 bases; unmatched junction nucleotides: 3. The germline V gene has CDR1 SQVTM and CDR2 ANQGSEA. The CDR3 has 12 amino acids. The CDR3 nucleotides are TGCAGCGTTGGATGGACAGGGGATGGCTACACCTTC. It yields the protein CSVGWTGDGYTF. The whole variable domain, remainder taken from reference TRBV29-1 and TRBJ1-2, is SAVISQKPSRDICQRGTSLTIQCQVDSQVTMMFWYRQQPGQSLTLIATANQGSEATYESGFVIDKFPISRPNLTFSTLTVSNMSPEDSSIYLCSVGWTGDGYTFGSGTRLTVV.

This chain uses TRBV6-2 or TRBV6-3 with TRBJ1-5; tentatively, D is TRBD1 (6 bases). This CDR3 region has 14 residues. The germline V gene encodes CDR1 MNHEY and CDR2 SVGEGT. Trimming removed 3 bases at V and 3 bases at J, with 9 bases between. The CDR3 spells CASSYTGSNQPQHF. In nucleotides, the CDR3 is TGTGCCAGCAGTTATACAGGGTCCAATCAGCCCCAGCATTTT.

This chain connects TRBV4-2 to TRBJ2-5; D call uncertain. The CDR3 totals 13 residues. Germline values: CDR1 LGHNA, CDR2 YNFKEQ. V lost 1 base, J lost 5 bases, and 8 bases lay in between. The CDR3 is CASSQVVLETQYF. DNA of the CDR3: TGTGCCAGCAGCCAAGTCGTTCTGGAGACCCAGTACTTC.

This clone was detected once. The chain has TRBV30 and TRBJ1-4, with a possible D match to TRBD1 (5 bases). Per the germline V gene, CDR1 is GTSNPN and CDR2 is SVGIG (reference sequence). The CDR3 spans 17 residues. Trimming removed 1 base at V and 8 bases at J, with 23 bases between. CDR3 sequence reads: CAWSGTRLTRGNEKLFF. CDR3 coding DNA: TGTGCCTGGAGTGGGACACGCCTGACGAGGGGAAACGAAAAACTGTTTTTT.

In nucleotides, the CDR3 is TGTGCCTGGACGGGGGGGGTCCAAGGCGAGCAGTACTTC. Its translation is CAWTGGVQGEQYF. The chain recombines TRBV30 with TRBJ2-7; the match to TRBD2 covers 8 bases. This CDR3 contains 13 residues. Germline V gene sequence: CDR1 GTSNPN, CDR2 SVGIG (reference sequence). With V trimmed by 4 bases and J by 6 bases, 8 bases remained unmatched.

This sequence joins TRBV9 and TRBJ2-2, with D tentatively TRBD1 (6 bases). The V gene's germline CDR1 is SGDLS and CDR2 YYNGEE. V gave up 0 bases and J gave up 3 bases, with 15 bases separating them. CDR3 length equals 17 residues. DNA of the CDR3: TGTGCCAGCAGCGTAGAGGACAGCACATCGGACACCGGGGAGCTGTTTTTT. This translates into CASSVEDSTSDTGELFF.

This chain connects TRBV6-1 to TRBJ1-5, with TRBD1 as a possible D gene (5 bases). Germline assignment: CDR1 MNHNS and CDR2 SASEGT. Trimming cost V 2 bases and J 5 bases, with 22 bases left between them. The CDR3 sequence is 18 residues long. The CDR3, as DNA: TGTGCCAGCAGTGAATATTACCCTGGTGGGGGAGTCGATCAGCCCCAGCATTTT. Residues: CASSEYYPGGGVDQPQHF.

This clone was seen just once. In nucleotides, the CDR3 is TGTGCCAGCAGTTACGAGGGGCGCTATGGCTACACCTTC. It codes for CASSYEGRYGYTF. V is TRBV6-2 or TRBV6-3 and J is TRBJ1-2; D might be TRBD1 (5 bases). Germline loops: CDR1 MNHEY, CDR2 SVGEGT. There are 13 residues in the CDR3. Trimming took off 2 bases at V and 4 bases at J, with 8 bases between the two ends.

This sequence joins TRBV24-1 and TRBJ1-2, with 7 positions matching TRBD1. Per germline, CDR1 KGHDR and CDR2 SFDVKD. V trimming: 7 bases; J trimming: 4 bases; junction bases outside the gene matches: 11. There are 15 residues in the CDR3. CDR3 protein: CATSDTTGQRYGYTF. CDR3 bases: TGTGCCACCAGCGATACCACGGGACAGCGCTATGGCTACACCTTC.

The V gene is TRBV7-9, the J gene TRBJ2-5; the D gene could be TRBD1 or TRBD2 (5 bases each). The CDR3 is made up of 14 amino acids. The germline gives CDR1 SEHNR, CDR2 FQNEAQ (reference sequence). V was cut by 5 bases and J by 8 bases, with 18 bases left in between. CDR3 coding DNA: TGTGCCAGCAGCGCCCGGGACGACCGACCAACCCAGTACTTC. Translating gives CASSARDDRPTQYF.